The rows below give T cell receptor beta chains drawn from one sample of a study of blood T cell repertoires in COVID-19. Some clones are missing from TCRdb's copy, which holds only in-frame ones; the method was immunoSEQ multiplex PCR. The data contain fewer than 250,000 clones, roughly 84% of them singletons. Sequencing was carried out using PBMCs or T cells enriched from blood (not recorded which). These receptor sequences come from a woman between 35 and 50 years old who had recovered from COVID-19. CDR3s include the opening cysteine and the closing phenylalanine or tryptophan. The order of the fields is CDR3 protein, V gene, J gene.

CDR3aa: CASSLASGRFSNEQFF
v_gene: TRBV5-4
j_gene: TRBJ2-1

CDR3aa: CASSDSHLNTEAFF
v_gene: TRBV6-4
j_gene: TRBJ1-1

CDR3aa: CASSPLQGNTEAFF
v_gene: TRBV18
j_gene: TRBJ1-1

CDR3aa: CATTRSQTGSNYGYTF
v_gene: TRBV19
j_gene: TRBJ1-2

CDR3aa: CASSSPSPGYGYTF
v_gene: TRBV5-5
j_gene: TRBJ1-2

CDR3aa: CASSLTGTSRITDTQYF
v_gene: TRBV27
j_gene: TRBJ2-3

CDR3aa: CASSPGDRGDGYTF
v_gene: TRBV28
j_gene: TRBJ1-2

CDR3aa: CSVNKGIDYGYTF
v_gene: TRBV29-1
j_gene: TRBJ1-2

CDR3aa: CASSLVGQGDSPLHF
v_gene: TRBV7-2
j_gene: TRBJ1-6

CDR3aa: CAWSGLASETQYF
v_gene: TRBV30
j_gene: TRBJ2-5

CDR3aa: CASSLTWETQYF
v_gene: TRBV18
j_gene: TRBJ2-5

CDR3aa: CASSEGLVPGELFF
v_gene: TRBV6-1
j_gene: TRBJ2-2

CDR3aa: CASNLGTLGYTF
v_gene: TRBV12-3/TRBV12-4
j_gene: TRBJ1-2